The 15 T cell receptor beta chains below come from one sample, sequenced in a study of early T cells in non-severe SARS-CoV-2 infection. TCRdb passed the 5' RACE reads through MiXCR, listing each CDR3 protein once. In the table there are tens of thousands of distinct CDR3 sequences, 10% to 12% of which are singletons. The sample here was whole blood, taken at baseline. These receptors were obtained from an adult who was a healthcare worker with PCR-confirmed SARS-CoV-2 infection or an uninfected control (not recorded which).

The gene calls are TRBV6-5 and TRBJ1-6; no definite D call. Germline CDR1 reads MNHEY; CDR2 reads SVGAGI. The germline V and J ends were trimmed by 2 bases and 7 bases, with 6 bases remaining between them. The CDR3 has 13 amino acids. The CDR3 loop reads CASSYRANSPLHF. The CDR3 region has the DNA TGTGCCAGCAGTTACCGGGCCAATTCACCCCTCCACTTT.

This clonotype was seen a handful of times. The rearrangement links TRBV11-2 to TRBJ2-1; D call uncertain. CDR1 is SGHAT, CDR2 FQNNGV, per germline. Deletions cut 1 base from V and 7 bases from J, with 11 bases between. The CDR3 contains 14 residues. The CDR3 DNA reads TGTGCCAGCAGCTTAGTTAAGCGACTTAATGAGCAGTTCTTC. Translation: CASSLVKRLNEQFF.

This clonotype was counted only a few times. The chain carries TRBV28 and TRBJ2-7; maybe TRBD1 (6 bases). V lost 5 bases and J lost 7, with 18 bases in between. CDR1 MDHEN and CDR2 SYDVKM come from the germline V gene. CDR3 length equals 14 residues. The CDR3 region is CASSDGTLDWEQYF. DNA for the CDR3: TGTGCCAGCAGTGACGGGACACTTGATTGGGAGCAGTACTTC.

The rearrangement links TRBV4-3 to TRBJ2-1; D uncertain. This CDR3 has 14 amino acids. Germline CDR1 reads LGHNA; CDR2 reads YSLEER. Trimming shortened V by 1 base and J by 6 bases, and 10 bases separated the two germline ends. The CDR3 sequence: CASSQAGRPNEQFF. The CDR3 DNA reads TGCGCCAGCAGCCAAGCCGGCCGACCCAATGAGCAGTTCTTC.

At least ten counts were recorded for this clonotype. CDR3 sequence reads: CSARDRGTNEKLFF. The CDR3, as DNA: TGCAGTGCTAGGGACAGGGGAACTAATGAAAAACTGTTTTTT. The rearrangement uses TRBV20-1 and TRBJ1-4, with TRBD1 identical over 9 bases. The CDR3 covers 14 residues. The V gene end was trimmed by 3 bases and the J gene end by 1 base; junction bases not matched to a gene: 0. Germline CDR1 is DFQATT and CDR2 is SNEGSKA (reference sequence).

This clonotype was detected a few times. CDR3 coding DNA: TGTGCCAGCAGAGGTTTGGGACAGGGGGCTGGTGGCTACACCTTC. This encodes CASRGLGQGAGGYTF. The chain carries TRBV12-3 or TRBV12-4 and TRBJ1-2, with TRBD1 matching over 12 bases. The CDR3 is made up of 15 amino acids. V trimming: 6 bases; J trimming: 7 bases; junction bases outside the gene matches: 9.

This clonotype was seen a handful of times. The V and J genes are TRBV29-1 and TRBJ2-7, with D perhaps TRBD2 (5 bases). The CDR3 consists of 13 residues. Germline V lookup: CDR1 SQVTM, CDR2 ANQGSEA. Trimming cost V 3 bases and J 0 bases, with 9 bases left between them. CDR3: CSVERAHSYEQYF. As DNA, the CDR3 is TGCAGCGTTGAGCGGGCACACTCCTACGAGCAGTACTTC.

This clonotype has ten or more counts. V is TRBV29-1 and J is TRBJ2-1; 8 bases are a match to TRBD1. CDR3 length: 14 residues. CDR1 is SQVTM, CDR2 ANQGSEA, per germline. J was trimmed by 4 bases and V by 0 bases; bases with no gene match: 2. CDR3 sequence (DNA): TGCAGCGTTGAAGAGCACAGGGGGTACAATGAGCAGTTCTTC. It specifies CSVEEHRGYNEQFF.

This clonotype turned up a few times. The chain recombines TRBV10-3 with TRBJ2-1; 8 bases agree with TRBD1. V dropped 6 bases and J dropped 2; count of bases not matched to a gene: 6. The germline V gene has CDR1 ENHRY and CDR2 SYGVKD. This CDR3 comprises 15 residues. DNA for the CDR3: TGTGCCATCAGGGACCCAGGGGGCCCCTACAATGAGCAGTTCTTC. It codes for CAIRDPGGPYNEQFF.

A few counts support this clonotype. The chain recombines TRBV7-2 with TRBJ1-5, with 7 bases fitting TRBD1. V was pared by 3 bases and J by 5 bases, with 4 bases of the junction left unmatched. Germline CDR1 and CDR2: SGHTA and FQGNSA. The CDR3 totals 14 residues. The CDR3 region is CASSLRGPDQPQHF. The DNA of the CDR3 is TGTGCCAGCAGCTTGAGGGGGCCAGATCAGCCCCAGCATTTT.

The V gene is TRBV7-6, the J gene TRBJ2-5; 8 nucleotides agree with TRBD2. After removal of 1 base from V and 1 base from J, the junction contained 5 bases not matched to a gene. The CDR3 is 16 residues long. Germline-derived CDR1 and CDR2 are SGHVS and FNYEAQ. Written as DNA, the CDR3 is TGTGCCAGCAGCTTAGGACTAGCGTCGCCCCAAGAGACCCAGTACTTC. Its translation: CASSLGLASPQETQYF. The complete variable domain, with remaining parts taken from reference TRBV7-6 and TRBJ2-5, reads GAGVSQSPRYKVTKRGQDVALRCDPISGHVSLYWYRQALGQGPEFLTYFNYEAQQDKSGLPNDRFSAERPEGSISTLTIQRTEQRDSAMYRCASSLGLASPQETQYFGPGTRLLVL.

This clonotype was seen more than once but under ten times. The chain has TRBV7-2 and TRBJ2-5; D gene unclear. With 5 bases removed from V and 3 bases from J, the gap between germline ends came to 10 bases. The CDR3 spans 13 residues. CDR1 and CDR2 (germline): SGHTA, FQGNSA. The CDR3 protein is CASSQRWEETQYF. DNA for the CDR3: TGTGCCAGCAGCCAGAGATGGGAAGAGACCCAGTACTTC.

This clonotype appeared many times. This rearrangement joins TRBV5-4 to TRBJ2-3; TRBD2 matches 8 bases. V lost 2 bases, J lost 10 bases, and 9 bases stayed unmatched. There are 14 residues in the CDR3. Germline V gene lookup returns CDR1 SGHNT and CDR2 YYREEE (reference sequence). For the CDR3, the DNA is TGTGCCAGCAGCTTAATCGGGGGGGCCGGGTCGCAGTATTTT. Protein product: CASSLIGGAGSQYF.

This clonotype has a count of ten or more. The chain employs TRBV5-1 and TRBJ2-2, with D possibly matching TRBD1 (6 bases). The CDR3 is made up of 14 amino acids. Germline V gene data show CDR1 as SGHRS and CDR2 as YFSETQ. Trimming left V 3 bases short and J 4 bases short, with 10 bases between. DNA of the CDR3: TGCGCCAGCAGCTCCGGGACAACCACCGGGGAGCTGTTTTTT. Its translation: CASSSGTTTGELFF. The full variable domain, with the rest looked up from reference TRBV5-1 and TRBJ2-2, is KAGVTQTPRYLIKTRGQQVTLSCSPISGHRSVSWYQQTPGQGLQFLFEYFSETQRNKGNFPGRFSGRQFSNSRSEMNVSTLELGDSALYLCASSSGTTTGELFFGEGSRLTVL.

The rearrangement joins TRBV28 to TRBJ1-5; perhaps TRBD1 as D (6 bases). Between the trimmed V and J ends, which lost 5 bases and 3 bases, there was a span of 14 bases. This CDR3 has 15 amino acids. Germline CDR1 is MDHEN and CDR2 is SYDVKM. The CDR3: CASSPSGHINQPQHF. In DNA form, the CDR3 reads TGTGCCAGCAGTCCTTCGGGACATATCAATCAGCCCCAGCATTTT.